This TCR beta chain was obtained from a study of PD-1 blockade in mismatch repair-deficient tumors. Whole-study context: Patients had 12 to 13 mismatch repair-deficient cancer types and were previously treated and progressing.

TCRdb keeps only in-frame clones here, not all; method: immunoSEQ multiplex PCR. The data hold some 97,000 clones, with approximately 80% observed a single time. This clone was recorded a few times. This CDR3 contains 13 residues. V shed 4 bases and J shed 3 bases, with 10 bases lying between them. Germline assignment: CDR1 SQVTM and CDR2 ANQGSEA. The chain joins TRBV29-1 to TRBJ1-5; D perhaps matches TRBD1 (5 bases). The TCR comes from an adult with mismatch repair-deficient cancer. Sequenced here: peripheral blood, sampled roughly 36 weeks after starting pembrolizumab. The CDR3 coding sequence is TGCAGCGTTGGAGACAGAGCCAATCAGCCCCAGCATTTT. This gives the protein CSVGDRANQPQHF.